This T cell receptor (beta chain) derives from a study of beta chain features in type 1 diabetes. Overall study: Patients shared similar age, gender and cell yields with healthy donors. Findings and limits, study-wide: The similarity of naive, central memory and Treg TCRB repertoires appeared greater among patients than among healthy donors.

It was via CD45RO/CCR7/CD25/CD127/CD95/CD27 that CD4+ naive, central memory, regulatory and stem cell-like memory cells were sorted. The isolated RNA, all of it, was reverse transcribed, so expressed TCRB transcripts were what got sequenced. Only in-frame clones appear in the TCRdb table, and some are missing; sequencing was by immunoSEQ multiplex PCR. The table lists 120,000 to 150,000 clones, about 10% of them singletons, with about 1.3% in the top ten. This clone was seen a handful of times. The antigen remains undetermined. This sequence was found in a man between 18 and 35 years old in good health. Sequencing was performed on naive CD4+ T cells from blood.

CDR3 nucleotide sequence: TGTGCCTGGAGTGTACAGGGGGGGACTAACTATGGCTACACCTTC. Its translation: CAWSVQGGTNYGYTF. The genes are TRBV30 and TRBJ1-2; 8 nucleotides line up with TRBD1. This CDR3 contains 15 residues. V dropped 0 bases and J dropped 0; count of bases not matched to a gene: 3. From germline, CDR1 is GTSNPN and CDR2 SVGIG (reference sequence).